This T cell receptor beta chain was observed in a study of T cells in Graves' hyperthyroidism and ophthalmopathy. A patient was excluded if there was uncontrolled infection, other autoimmune disease, pregnancy or lactation. The diagnoses drew upon clinical symptoms, serum thyroxine and TRAb, thyroid ultrasound and orbital computed tomography. Whole-study findings and limits: Most clonotypes expanded in thyroid above 0.001 were likewise present in blood. The model's output predicted ophthalmopathy at a median of roughly 6.9 months prior to onset.

Researchers took RNA transcripts and amplified the TCR beta CDR3 regions from them. The HTBI primer set drove a first-round RT-PCR of the TCR CDR3. TCRdb re-derived calls from the multiplex PCR reads in MiXCR, one entry per CDR3 protein. The data show about 840,000 distinct CDR3 sequences, 38% seen once. This clonotype appeared many times. Antigen specificity is unknown. The sequenced sample was blood. This TCR was sampled from a man aged 18 to 35 with Graves' hyperthyroidism.

The CDR3 here is CASKNAGELFF. CDR3 sequence (DNA): TGTGCCAGCAAAAACGCCGGGGAGCTGTTTTTT. The chain links TRBV7-9 to TRBJ2-2; D not resolved. CDR1 is SEHNR and CDR2 is FQNEAQ in the germline V gene (reference sequence). V lost 7 bases to trimming and J lost 6 bases, with 6 bases between them. The CDR3 is made up of 11 amino acids.